Listed below are T cell receptor beta chains from one sample, sequenced in a study of shared clonotypes between healthy human individuals. Repertoires were generated with immunoSEQ multiplex PCR, while TCRdb's copy carries only in-frame clones and drops some. The sample has 2,500,000 or so clones, roughly 93% seen once. The sample comprised naive CD4+ T cells from PBMCs. The source is a man aged 18 to 29 in good health. Some clones in this sample may be carry-over from other donors' samples. The CDR3 runs from the conserved cysteine through the conserved F or W. The D gene is left open where the match is weak. Not all rows give a size; the values are once, few, many and, for expanded clones, a class.

TRBJ2-3 TRBV5-1 TRBD1 NA TGCGCCAGCAGCGACAGGGCTACCAGCACAGATACGCAGTATTTT CASSDRATSTDTQYF
TRBJ1-5 TRBV28 NA NA TGTGCCAGCAGTTTTGGGGGTAGCAATCAGCCCCAGCATTTT CASSFGGSNQPQHF
TRBJ2-3 TRBV6-5 NA NA TGTGCCAGCAGCCGACCGGGCACAGATACGCAGTATTTT CASSRPGTDTQYF
TRBJ2-7 TRBV6-5 NA NA TGTGCCAGCCGGACGGAGGGGGAGCAGTACTTC CASRTEGEQYF
TRBJ1-2 TRBV7-9 TRBD1 NA TGTGCCAGCAGCTTAGGGGGACAGGGGATCTATGGCTACACCTTC CASSLGGQGIYGYTF
TRBJ2-1 TRBV28 TRBD1 NA TGTGCCAGCAGATACAGGGGGCTGAATGAGCAGTTCTTC CASRYRGLNEQFF
TRBJ2-1 TRBV7-6 NA NA TGTGCCAGCAGCTTAGCTTCCACCCCAGGGGACGAGCAGTTCTTC CASSLASTPGDEQFF
TRBJ2-5 TRBV30 NA NA TGTGCCTGGAGTGTACGGGGCCCGTACCAAGAGACCCAGTACTTC CAWSVRGPYQETQYF
TRBJ1-1 TRBV27 NA NA TGTGCCAGCAGACGAGGCGCGGGGCCGATTGGCGTTGAAGCTTTCTTT CASRRGAGPIGVEAFF
TRBJ2-1 TRBV29-1 NA NA TGCAGCGTTTCACAGGACAGATACAATGAGCAGTTCTTC CSVSQDRYNEQFF
TRBJ2-3 TRBV7-2 TRBD2 NA TGTGCCAGCAGATCTAGCGGGAGCACAGATACGCAGTATTTT CASRSSGSTDTQYF
TRBJ1-2 TRBV7-2 TRBD1 NA TGTGCCAGCAGCTCGGACAGGGGGACCTATGGCTACACCTTC CASSSDRGTYGYTF
TRBJ1-6 TRBV5-1 NA NA TGCGCCAGCAGCTCCGGTGGGGGAACCTATAATTCACCCCTCCACTTT CASSSGGGTYNSPLHF
TRBJ2-1 TRBV9 NA once TGTGCCAGCAGCGCCTACGATGAGCAGTTCTTC CASSAYDEQFF
TRBJ2-5 TRBV19 NA NA TGTGCCAGTAGTATTGGGGGACCCCAAGAGACCCAGTACTTC CASSIGGPQETQYF
TRBJ2-7 TRBV6-5 NA NA TGTGCCAGCAGTTACTCGGTCGATCTCTACGAGCAGTACTTC CASSYSVDLYEQYF
TRBJ2-1 TRBV6-6 TRBD1 NA TGTGCCAGCATAAAGCCGGGACAGGGGCAAGATGAGCAGTTCTTC CASIKPGQGQDEQFF
TRBJ2-1 TRBV15 TRBD2 NA TGTGCCACCAGCAGAGAGTATAGCGGGAGGGAGCAGTTCTTC CATSREYSGREQFF
TRBJ2-5 TRBV29-1 NA NA TGCAGCGTGGGTTGGGCCGAGACCCAGTACTTC CSVGWAETQYF
TRBJ2-1 TRBV30 TRBD2 NA TGTGCCTGGAGGACTAGCGGGAGAATGCAGTTCTTC CAWRTSGRMQFF
TRBJ2-4 TRBV14 NA NA TGTGCCAGCAGCCAATCGAGGGGGAGGGACATTCAGTACTTC CASSQSRGRDIQYF
TRBJ1-1 TRBV18 NA NA TGTGCCAGCTCACCCAGACAGCCCGAGGACACTGAAGCTTTCTTT CASSPRQPEDTEAFF
TRBJ2-5 TRBV5-1 NA once TGCGCCAGCAGCCCGGTTGGAAGTCAAGAGACCCAGTACTTC CASSPVGSQETQYF
TRBJ1-1 TRBV5-6 NA NA TGTGCCAGCAGCTTGGTCGAGGAGGTCACTGAAGCTTTCTTT CASSLVEEVTEAFF
TRBJ1-5 TRBV28 NA few TGTGCCAGCAGAAGGGGGAGTGAGCCCCAGCATTTT CASRRGSEPQHF
TRBJ1-2 TRBV6-1 NA NA TGTGCCAGCAGTGAAGCCCAGCTTGGCTACACCTTC CASSEAQLGYTF
TRBJ2-7 TRBV14 NA NA TGTGCCAGCAGCCCGGGGACTTGGGGTGGGAGACTCTACGAGCAGTACTTC CASSPGTWGGRLYEQYF
TRBJ2-3 TRBV27 NA NA TGTGCCAGCAGTCCCGCGATCCGGACGGATACGCAGTATTTT CASSPAIRTDTQYF
TRBJ2-2 TRBV7-9 TRBD2 NA TGTGCCAGCAGCGGGTCCCTACTAGCGGGAGCTAACACCGGGGAGCTGTTTTTT CASSGSLLAGANTGELFF
TRBJ2-4 TRBV2 NA NA TGTGCCAGCAGTGAGGGGGGGGCCCTAGCCAAAAACATTCAGTACTTC CASSEGGALAKNIQYF
TRBJ2-2 TRBV6-6 TRBD1 NA TGTGCCAGCAGCAACAGGGGCGCGAACACCGGGGAGCTGTTTTTT CASSNRGANTGELFF
TRBJ1-4 TRBV18 NA NA TGTGCCAGCTCACCAAGGTGGGCTAATGAAAAACTGTTTTTT CASSPRWANEKLFF
TRBJ2-3 TRBV6-5 NA NA TGTGCCAGTACCAGCGGTTATAGCACAGATACGCAGTATTTT CASTSGYSTDTQYF